Listed below are T cell receptor beta chains from one sample, sequenced in a study of OX40 agonist ivuxolimab in advanced cancers. Profiled with immunoSEQ multiplex PCR; TCRdb holds only in-frame clones, not every one. This table holds 45,000 to 70,000 clones, 83% found once. The input for sequencing was CD4+ or CD8+ T cells sorted from blood, taken in a trial of the OX40 agonist ivuxolimab. All receptors derive from an adult with an advanced solid tumor such as melanoma, head and neck, liver or kidney cancer. Each CDR3 is given with its conserved first and last residue. The D gene is left open where the match is weak. A clone size is listed for some rows: how often the clone was seen (once, few, many), or a class if it is expanded.

j_gene: TRBJ2-7
abundance: -
d_gene: -
v_gene: TRBV18
CDR3nt: TGTGCCAGCTCTACTGGGGGGCCGAGCTCCTACGAGCAGTACTTC
CDR3aa: CASSTGGPSSYEQYF

j_gene: TRBJ2-7
abundance: -
d_gene: TRBD2
v_gene: TRBV30
CDR3nt: TGTGCCTGGAGTCTCCTCGGGAGGGCCTTAAAGAACGAGCAGTACTTC
CDR3aa: CAWSLLGRALKNEQYF

j_gene: TRBJ1-5
abundance: few
d_gene: -
v_gene: TRBV7-2
CDR3nt: TGTGCCAGCAGCTTATTTGGGGGCGGTTATAGCAATCAGCCCCAGCATTTT
CDR3aa: CASSLFGGGYSNQPQHF

j_gene: TRBJ1-1
abundance: few
d_gene: -
v_gene: TRBV14
CDR3nt: TGTGCCAGCAGCCAAGGGGGATTCAGAATGAACACTGAAGCTTTCTTT
CDR3aa: CASSQGGFRMNTEAFF

j_gene: TRBJ2-5
abundance: -
d_gene: TRBD2
v_gene: TRBV5-1
CDR3nt: TGCGCCAGCAGCTTGGCTCCCGGGGAGGGTGAGGAGACCCAGTACTTC
CDR3aa: CASSLAPGEGEETQYF

j_gene: TRBJ2-1
abundance: -
d_gene: TRBD1
v_gene: TRBV18
CDR3nt: TGTGCCAGCGCACCACTAGGGACAGGCGGTGAGCAGTTCTTC
CDR3aa: CASAPLGTGGEQFF

j_gene: TRBJ1-2
abundance: -
d_gene: -
v_gene: TRBV28
CDR3nt: TGTGCCAGCACTCGGACCTTCTATGGCTACACCTTC
CDR3aa: CASTRTFYGYTF

j_gene: TRBJ2-1
abundance: -
d_gene: -
v_gene: TRBV5-1
CDR3nt: TGCGCCAGCAGCTTCGGGTCCGCCCTGAGCAATGAGCAGTTCTTC
CDR3aa: CASSFGSALSNEQFF

j_gene: TRBJ1-5
abundance: few
d_gene: -
v_gene: TRBV11-2
CDR3nt: TGTGCCAGCAGCTTGGGCCACGGGAATCAGCCCCAGCATTTT
CDR3aa: CASSLGHGNQPQHF

j_gene: TRBJ2-5
abundance: -
d_gene: TRBD1
v_gene: TRBV5-6
CDR3nt: TGTGCCAGCAGCGGACGCGGGACAGGGGGTAAAGAGACCCAGTACTTC
CDR3aa: CASSGRGTGGKETQYF

j_gene: TRBJ1-6
abundance: -
d_gene: -
v_gene: TRBV19
CDR3nt: TGTGCCAGTAGTATCGACGGTGATTCACCCCTCCACTTT
CDR3aa: CASSIDGDSPLHF

j_gene: TRBJ1-6
abundance: -
d_gene: -
v_gene: TRBV6-5
CDR3nt: TGTGCCAGCAGTCGGCAGGGCGTGAATTCACCCCTCCACTTT
CDR3aa: CASSRQGVNSPLHF

j_gene: TRBJ2-7
abundance: -
d_gene: TRBD2
v_gene: TRBV5-1
CDR3nt: TGCGCCAGCTCACGGACTAGCGGAAGCTACGAGCAGTACTTC
CDR3aa: CASSRTSGSYEQYF

j_gene: TRBJ2-4
abundance: once
d_gene: -
v_gene: TRBV10-3
CDR3nt: TGTGCCATCGGGTCGGGGAACATTCAGTACTTC
CDR3aa: CAIGSGNIQYF

j_gene: TRBJ2-3
abundance: -
d_gene: TRBD1
v_gene: TRBV29-1
CDR3nt: TGCAGCGTCGGGACAGGAGGCACAGATACGCAGTATTTT
CDR3aa: CSVGTGGTDTQYF

j_gene: TRBJ1-1
abundance: -
d_gene: -
v_gene: TRBV2
CDR3nt: TGTGCCAGCAGTGTCAGTAACATGAACACTGAAGCTTTCTTT
CDR3aa: CASSVSNMNTEAFF

j_gene: TRBJ1-5
abundance: -
d_gene: TRBD1
v_gene: TRBV5-8
CDR3nt: TGTGCCAGCAGCTTTGGACAGGCGGCCGACAATCAGCCCCAGCATTTT
CDR3aa: CASSFGQAADNQPQHF

j_gene: TRBJ1-3
abundance: -
d_gene: -
v_gene: TRBV19
CDR3nt: TGTGCCAGTAGTATGGACACCGACTCTGGAAACACCATATATTTT
CDR3aa: CASSMDTDSGNTIYF

j_gene: TRBJ2-5
abundance: -
d_gene: -
v_gene: TRBV7-9
CDR3nt: TGTGCCAGCAGCTTAGGGACAAAAGAGACCCAGTACTTC
CDR3aa: CASSLGTKETQYF

j_gene: TRBJ2-7
abundance: -
d_gene: TRBD1
v_gene: TRBV10-3
CDR3nt: TGTGCCATCAGGGACGGACAGGGGGGGGACGAGCAGTACTTC
CDR3aa: CAIRDGQGGDEQYF

j_gene: TRBJ1-6
abundance: -
d_gene: -
v_gene: TRBV5-1
CDR3nt: TGCGCCAGCAGCGATGTCCCCAATTCACCCCTCCACTTT
CDR3aa: CASSDVPNSPLHF

j_gene: TRBJ1-4
abundance: -
d_gene: -
v_gene: TRBV10-3
CDR3nt: TGTGCCATCAGTGCGGCAACTAATGAAAAACTGTTTTTT
CDR3aa: CAISAATNEKLFF

j_gene: TRBJ1-1
abundance: -
d_gene: -
v_gene: TRBV6-5
CDR3nt: TGTGCCAGTTCTATAGCGGGGTACACTGAAGCTTTCTTT
CDR3aa: CASSIAGYTEAFF

j_gene: TRBJ1-4
abundance: once
d_gene: TRBD1
v_gene: TRBV6-5
CDR3nt: TGTGCCAGCAGTCAGGGACAGGGACTGGGAAAACTGTTTTTT
CDR3aa: CASSQGQGLGKLFF

j_gene: TRBJ2-7
abundance: -
d_gene: -
v_gene: TRBV15
CDR3nt: TGTGCCACCAGCAGAGGGGGCTACTCCTACGAGCAGTACTTC
CDR3aa: CATSRGGYSYEQYF

j_gene: TRBJ2-3
abundance: -
d_gene: TRBD1
v_gene: TRBV19
CDR3nt: TGTGCCAGTAGTATAGGGCAGGGGGCCCGGACGCAGTATTTT
CDR3aa: CASSIGQGARTQYF